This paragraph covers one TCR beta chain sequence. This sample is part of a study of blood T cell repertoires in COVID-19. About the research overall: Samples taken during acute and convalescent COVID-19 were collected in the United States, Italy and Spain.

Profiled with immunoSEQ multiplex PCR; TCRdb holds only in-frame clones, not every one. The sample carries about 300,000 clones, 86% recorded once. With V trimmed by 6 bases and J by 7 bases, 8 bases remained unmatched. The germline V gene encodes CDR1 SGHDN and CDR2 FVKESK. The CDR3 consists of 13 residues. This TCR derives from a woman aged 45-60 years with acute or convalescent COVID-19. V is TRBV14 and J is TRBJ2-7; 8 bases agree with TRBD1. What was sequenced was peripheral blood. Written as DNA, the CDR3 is TGTGCCAGCAGTCCGGGACAGGCTTGGGAGCAGTACTTC. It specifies CASSPGQAWEQYF.